This is a list of T cell receptor beta chains from one sample in a study of a mutant IDH1 vaccine in newly diagnosed glioma. These TCRs are of unknown antigen specificity. The table came from immunoSEQ multiplex PCR; TCRdb's copy has only in-frame clones and leaves some out. The table lists around 50,000 clones, roughly 84% of them singletons. Sample: PBMCs, taken from a glioma patient whose treatment included an IDH1 peptide vaccine. All receptors derive from a woman in her 30s with glioma. Some clones in this sample may be carry-over from other donors' samples. The CDR3 runs from the conserved cysteine through the conserved F or W. The D gene is left open where the match is weak. Expanded clones are given a class, and other clones once, few, many or no size at all.

-	TRBV7-9	-	TRBJ1-2	TGTGCCAGCAGCTATGAAGAGGGGAATGGCTACACCTTC	CASSYEEGNGYTF
-	TRBV9	-	TRBJ1-2	TGTGCCAGCAGCGTCGACCCCAAGGGGGAGAACAACTATGGCTACACCTTC	CASSVDPKGENNYGYTF
-	TRBV7-6	-	TRBJ2-7	TGTGCCAGCAGCGAAGCCGGGACCCGTGACGAGCAGTACTTC	CASSEAGTRDEQYF
-	TRBV14	-	TRBJ2-3	TGTGCCAGCAGTCCTCAAGAGGGAGATACGCAGTATTTT	CASSPQEGDTQYF
-	TRBV4-1	-	TRBJ1-6	TGCGCCAGCAGCCTTCTTGGGGGTTCCCCCAGCTCCTATAATTCACCCCTCCACTTT	CASSLLGGSPSSYNSPLHF
-	TRBV29-1	TRBD2	TRBJ2-7	TGCAGCTTGGGGGGGGTAAGGTTC	CSLGGVRF
-	TRBV4-1	-	TRBJ1-3	TGCGCCAGCAGCCCGGAGCGGGGAAGGGTGAGGGACACCATATATTTT	CASSPERGRVRDTIYF
-	TRBV7-7	-	TRBJ1-1	TGTGCTAGCAGCTTAAGGGAGAACACTGAAGCTTTCTTT	CASSLRENTEAFF
-	TRBV7-8	TRBD2	TRBJ2-1	TGTGCCAGCAGCCCCGGGACTAGCGGGAGGAGCTCCTACAATGAGCAGTTCTTC	CASSPGTSGRSSYNEQFF
-	TRBV5-1	TRBD2	TRBJ2-5	TGCGCCAGCAGCTTGGCCGCTAGCGGGGGCCAAGAGACCCAGTACTTC	CASSLAASGGQETQYF
once	TRBV6-6	-	TRBJ1-1	TGTGCCAGCAAGCCGACAGGAACGGGCACTGAAGCTTTCTTT	CASKPTGTGTEAFF
-	TRBV5-6	-	TRBJ2-7	TGTGCCAGCAGCTGGGCGACAGTCTACGAGCAGTACTTC	CASSWATVYEQYF
-	TRBV5-1	-	TRBJ2-7	TGCGCCAGCAGCTTGGCCGATAAGTGGGGTGGAGACTACGAGCAGTACTTC	CASSLADKWGGDYEQYF
-	TRBV7-2	-	TRBJ2-1	TGTGCCAGCAGCTTTGGGACGCCAGAGCAGTTCTTC	CASSFGTPEQFF
-	TRBV9	TRBD2	TRBJ2-2	TGTGCCAGCAAGTCAGGCGGGAGTAGGGCCGGGGAGCTGTTTTTT	CASKSGGSRAGELFF
-	TRBV30	TRBD1	TRBJ1-5	TGTGCCTGGAGTGTTAAAGGGGGCGCGGGTCAGCCCCAGCATTTT	CAWSVKGGAGQPQHF
few	TRBV19	-	TRBJ2-7	TGTGCCAGTAGTCCCCGGACTCTCTACGAGCAGTACTTC	CASSPRTLYEQYF
-	TRBV29-1	TRBD2	TRBJ2-3	TGCAGCGCCTCCCCTCGGGGGGTGCCCACAGATACGCAGTATTTT	CSASPRGVPTDTQYF
once	TRBV23-1	TRBD2	TRBJ2-5	TGCGCCAGCCGGCGGGGACTAGCGGGAGGGGAGACCCAGTACTTC	CASRRGLAGGETQYF
-	TRBV10-3	TRBD1	TRBJ2-7	TGTGCCATCAGTGATGAGAAGGGACAGGGGCCCTACGAGCAGTACTTC	CAISDEKGQGPYEQYF
once	TRBV6-5	TRBD1	TRBJ2-7	TGTGCCAGCAGCCCGGGACAGCCAGAGCAGTACTTC	CASSPGQPEQYF
-	TRBV4-1	-	TRBJ1-5	TGCGCCAGCAGCCTCCGCCACGGGACACTGAGCAATCAGCCCCAGCATTTT	CASSLRHGTLSNQPQHF
few	TRBV5-1	-	TRBJ1-5	TGCGCCAGCAGCTTGGTGGCAGAAGTATCGAGTAGCAATCAGCCCCAGCATTTT	CASSLVAEVSSSNQPQHF
-	TRBV4-2	TRBD1	TRBJ2-7	TGTGCCAGCAGCCAACCCCCCCACAGGGGCGAGCAGTACTTC	CASSQPPHRGEQYF
-	TRBV7-8	-	TRBJ1-3	TGTGCCAGCAGCTTAGCGCCGACGGTAGGAAACACCATATATTTT	CASSLAPTVGNTIYF
once	TRBV4-1	-	TRBJ1-4	TGCGCCAGCAGCCAAGATCTGGGTCCGATAGACGAAAAACTGTTTTTT	CASSQDLGPIDEKLFF
-	TRBV5-6	-	TRBJ1-1	TGTGCCAGCAGCTTCTTCGGCGGGTCGAGGGGGTACACTGAAGCTTTCTTT	CASSFFGGSRGYTEAFF
-	TRBV5-4	-	TRBJ1-2	TGTGCCAGCAGCATAGAGACTAACTATGGCTACACCTTC	CASSIETNYGYTF
-	TRBV13	-	TRBJ1-1	TGTGCCAGCAGCTTAGCTCAATACCGGGACAAGAACACTGAAGCTTTCTTT	CASSLAQYRDKNTEAFF
-	TRBV5-6	-	TRBJ1-2	TGTGCCAGCAGCTTGGGGGTAAACTATGGCTACACCTTC	CASSLGVNYGYTF
-	TRBV6-1	-	TRBJ1-2	TGTGCCAGCAGTGAAAGGGGGGGGGCATACGACGGCTACACCTTC	CASSERGGAYDGYTF
-	TRBV6-1	TRBD1	TRBJ2-7	TGTGCCACCGCCGGGACAGAAGCCTACGAGCAGTACTTC	CATAGTEAYEQYF
-	TRBV5-6	-	TRBJ2-3	TGTGCCAGCAGCTTGGGACTAAATACGCAGTATTTT	CASSLGLNTQYF
-	TRBV5-1	-	TRBJ2-7	TGCGCCAGCAGCTCTTCCTCCTACGAGCAGTACTTC	CASSSSSYEQYF
-	TRBV6-1	-	TRBJ1-2	TGTGCCAGCAGTGAAGCCCCGGGCTATGGCTACACCTTC	CASSEAPGYGYTF
once	TRBV2	-	TRBJ2-1	TGTGCCAGCGGGACCTCGTATCGCCACAATGAGCAGTTCTTC	CASGTSYRHNEQFF
-	TRBV6-5	-	TRBJ2-2	TGTGCCAGCAGTTTTAGCACCGGGGAGCTGTTTTTT	CASSFSTGELFF
-	TRBV29-1	TRBD2	TRBJ2-5	TGCAGCGTTGAACGGGGGGGAGAGACCCAGTACTTC	CSVERGGETQYF
once	TRBV7-2	-	TRBJ2-7	TGTGCCAGCAGCCCCAGGGGAAGGGAGCAGTACTTC	CASSPRGREQYF
-	TRBV6-5	-	TRBJ2-7	TGTGCCAGCAGTTCTGTCTACGAGCAGTACTTC	CASSSVYEQYF
-	TRBV13	-	TRBJ1-1	TGTGCCAGCAGCTTAGATGTGGGGCAGAACACTGAAGCTTTCTTT	CASSLDVGQNTEAFF
-	TRBV6-6	-	TRBJ1-5	TGTGCCAGCAGTTACCCTTTGGACAACAATCAGCCCCAGCATTTT	CASSYPLDNNQPQHF
-	TRBV10-1	-	TRBJ2-7	TGCGCCAGCAGTGAAGGCGAGCTGGTGCAGTACTTC	CASSEGELVQYF
-	TRBV9	-	TRBJ1-1	TGTGCCAGCAGCCCGAAACCAGGGAACACTGAAGCTTTCTTT	CASSPKPGNTEAFF
-	TRBV10-1	TRBD2	TRBJ2-5	TGCGCCAGCAGTGTGGCGGGAGACGAAGAGACCCAGTACTTC	CASSVAGDEETQYF
once	TRBV10-3	-	TRBJ2-1	TGTGCCATCAGTGCAAGCAATGAGCAGTTCTTC	CAISASNEQFF